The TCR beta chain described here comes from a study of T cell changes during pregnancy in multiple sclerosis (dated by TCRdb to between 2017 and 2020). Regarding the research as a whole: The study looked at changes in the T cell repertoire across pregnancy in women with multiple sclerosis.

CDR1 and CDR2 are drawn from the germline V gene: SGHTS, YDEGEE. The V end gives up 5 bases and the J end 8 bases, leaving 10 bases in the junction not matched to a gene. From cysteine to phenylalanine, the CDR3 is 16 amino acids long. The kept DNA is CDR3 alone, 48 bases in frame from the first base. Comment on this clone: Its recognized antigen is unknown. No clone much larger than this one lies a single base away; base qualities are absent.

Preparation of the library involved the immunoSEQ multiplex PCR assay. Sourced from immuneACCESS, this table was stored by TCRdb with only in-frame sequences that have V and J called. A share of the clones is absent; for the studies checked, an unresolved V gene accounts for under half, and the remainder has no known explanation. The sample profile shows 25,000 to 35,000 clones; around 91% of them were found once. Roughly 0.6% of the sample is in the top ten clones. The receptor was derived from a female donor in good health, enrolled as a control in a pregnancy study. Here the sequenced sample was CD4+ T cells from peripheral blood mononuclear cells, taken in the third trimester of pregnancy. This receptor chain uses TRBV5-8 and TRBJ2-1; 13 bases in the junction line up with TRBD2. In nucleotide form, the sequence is TGTGCCAGCAGTTCCGGACTAGCGGGAGTTGCCGATGAGCAGTTCTTC. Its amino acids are CASSSGLAGVADEQFF.